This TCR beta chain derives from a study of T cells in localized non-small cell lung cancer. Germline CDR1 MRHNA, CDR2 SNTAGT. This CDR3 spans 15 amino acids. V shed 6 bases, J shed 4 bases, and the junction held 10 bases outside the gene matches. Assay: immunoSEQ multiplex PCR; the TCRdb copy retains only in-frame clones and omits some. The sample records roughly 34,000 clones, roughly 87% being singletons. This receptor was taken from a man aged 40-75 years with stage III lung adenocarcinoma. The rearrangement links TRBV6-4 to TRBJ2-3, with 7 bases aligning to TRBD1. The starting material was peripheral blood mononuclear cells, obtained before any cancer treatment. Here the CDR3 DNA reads TGTGCCAGCAGCCCGGAAGGGGGCCGGGCAGATACGCAGTATTTT. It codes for CASSPEGGRADTQYF.